A selection of T cell receptor beta chains follows, all from one sample in a study of blood T cell repertoires in COVID-19. Measured with immunoSEQ multiplex PCR; TCRdb has only the in-frame clones, and not every one. The sample lists 120,000 or so clones, roughly 69% occurring once. Sequenced: peripheral blood. All receptors derive from a woman aged 70 to 79 with acute or convalescent COVID-19. CDR3s include the opening cysteine and the closing phenylalanine or tryptophan. A D gene is named only where the DNA matches it firmly. Size is omitted from some rows. Given values are once, few, many or a class for expanded clones.

V gene	clone size	J gene	D gene	CDR3 protein	CDR3 DNA
TRBV19	-	TRBJ1-1	-	CASKEGWDTEAFF	TGTGCCAGTAAGGAGGGTTGGGACACTGAAGCTTTCTTT
TRBV6-2/TRBV6-3	-	TRBJ2-7	TRBD1	CASSGQGPYEQYF	TGTGCCAGCAGTGGACAGGGCCCCTACGAGCAGTACTTC
TRBV27	-	TRBJ1-2	-	CASSLYSGSDGYTF	TGTGCCAGCAGTTTGTATTCGGGGAGTGATGGCTACACCTTC
TRBV5-6	few	TRBJ2-3	-	CASSFGLNTQDTQYF	TGTGCCAGCAGCTTCGGACTAAACACACAAGATACGCAGTATTTT
TRBV3-1/TRBV3-2	-	TRBJ2-5	-	CASSQPGQETQYF	TGTGCCAGCAGCCAGCCAGGGCAAGAGACCCAGTACTTC
TRBV6-1	once	TRBJ2-3	TRBD1	CASSGLRDRAGDTQYF	TGTGCCAGCAGTGGGCTCCGGGACAGAGCTGGAGATACGCAGTATTTT
TRBV5-1	-	TRBJ2-2	-	CASSPANTGELFF	TGCGCCAGCAGCCCGGCGAACACCGGGGAGCTGTTTTTT
TRBV9	-	TRBJ2-3	TRBD2	CASSVAGGDRPRDTQYF	TGTGCCAGCAGCGTAGCGGGGGGGGACCGGCCGCGGGACACGCAGTATTTT
TRBV7-2	many	TRBJ1-5	-	CASSLALGSYSNQPQHF	TGTGCCAGCAGCTTAGCGCTTGGCAGTTATAGCAATCAGCCCCAGCATTTT
TRBV7-6	-	TRBJ2-7	-	CASSLEGREESGEQYF	TGTGCCAGCAGCTTAGAGGGCAGGGAAGAATCGGGCGAGCAGTACTTC
TRBV9	-	TRBJ2-1	TRBD2	CASSPVGGLAGAGEQFF	TGTGCCAGCAGCCCCGTCGGGGGTCTAGCGGGGGCGGGGGAGCAGTTCTTC
TRBV19	-	TRBJ1-1	TRBD1	CASSIKGAGEAFF	TGTGCCAGTAGTATTAAGGGGGCAGGTGAAGCTTTCTTT
TRBV3-1/TRBV3-2	-	TRBJ2-1	-	CASSQGSTGTTSHEQFF	TGTGCCAGCAGCCAGGGGTCTACAGGGACCACGAGCCATGAGCAGTTCTTC
TRBV2	-	TRBJ2-2	-	CASRPRTANTGELFF	TGTGCCAGCAGGCCCCGGACAGCAAACACCGGGGAGCTGTTTTTT
TRBV4-2	-	TRBJ2-2	TRBD2	CASSQHYESGGANTGELFF	TGTGCCAGCAGCCAACACTACGAAAGCGGGGGGGCGAACACCGGGGAGCTGTTTTTT
TRBV10-3	few	TRBJ1-1	-	CAISPGQNTEAFF	TGTGCCATCAGCCCGGGACAGAACACTGAAGCTTTCTTT
TRBV14	-	TRBJ1-2	TRBD1	CASSPRTGDGYTF	TGTGCCAGCAGCCCACGGACAGGGGATGGCTACACCTTC
TRBV5-8	once	TRBJ1-3	-	CASSWQNTIYF	TGTGCCAGCAGCTGGCAGAACACCATATATTTT
TRBV28	-	TRBJ2-3	TRBD2	CASSSLGLAGSDTQYF	TGTGCCAGCAGTTCGCTGGGACTAGCGGGGTCAGATACGCAGTATTTT
TRBV2	-	TRBJ1-4	TRBD1	CASSEVGQGEKLFF	TGTGCCAGCAGCGAAGTGGGACAGGGGGAAAAACTGTTTTTT
TRBV19	once	TRBJ1-1	TRBD1	CASSPRTGTANTEAFF	TGTGCCAGTAGTCCAAGGACAGGGACCGCGAACACTGAAGCTTTCTTT
TRBV5-1	-	TRBJ1-5	TRBD1	CASSLGGQGTGSQPQHF	TGCGCCAGCAGCTTGGGAGGACAGGGCACAGGGAGTCAGCCCCAGCATTTT
TRBV15	-	TRBJ1-4	-	CATSRGEAGRNEKLFF	TGTGCCACCAGCAGAGGGGAAGCAGGGAGGAATGAAAAACTGTTTTTT
TRBV28	-	TRBJ1-2	-	CASSLWVSANYGYTF	TGTGCCAGCAGTTTATGGGTTTCAGCTAACTATGGCTACACCTTC
TRBV6-5	-	TRBJ1-5	-	CASINWGEGQPQHF	TGTGCCAGCATCAACTGGGGAGAAGGTCAGCCCCAGCATTTT
TRBV25-1	-	TRBJ2-2	TRBD1	CASTGTVNTGELFF	TGTGCCAGCACCGGGACAGTGAACACCGGGGAGCTGTTTTTT
TRBV7-3	-	TRBJ2-1	-	CASSRGNEQFF	TGTGCCAGCAGTCGGGGGAATGAGCAGTTCTTC
TRBV9	few	TRBJ1-3	-	CASSVGSGADTIYF	TGTGCCAGCAGCGTAGGATCAGGGGCTGACACCATATATTTT